This passage covers 11 T cell receptor beta chains from one sample sequenced in a study of T cells after yellow fever vaccination (dated by TCRdb to the late 2010s). Preparation of the library involved 5' RACE. The run used an Illumina HiSeq 2500. TCRdb redid the processing of the public reads, applying fastp at Q25 and MiXCR, and retained in-frame beta chains. Each CDR3 protein gets just one entry, which takes the most common genes and DNA from the rows behind it. The sample table lists about 360,000 distinct CDR3 sequences, around 6.5% of them with a count of one. The ten most abundant clones make up 15% of the sample. According to the study, the label for this sample's treatment or condition signals: live attenuated yellow fever vaccine strain. This material consisted of PBMCs, taken 5 days after the yellow fever booster vaccination. Every receptor here comes from a man in his thirties or forties who received the YFV17D yellow fever vaccine.

The chain combines TRBV20-1 with TRBJ2-2; D is unresolved. The germline V gene has CDR1 DFQATT and CDR2 SNEGSKA (reference sequence). The V end lost 4 bases, the J end lost 7 bases, and 16 bases lay between the germline ends. The CDR3 is 14 amino acids. The CDR3 bases are TGCAGTGCTAAAGATCCCTGGGAAGGCGGGGAGCTGTTTTTT. This translates into CSAKDPWEGGELFF.

About this clonotype: A much larger clone differs from this one at a single base, so this may be a read error. This chain connects TRBV5-1 to TRBJ2-7; D is unresolved. Trimming pared 2 bases from V and 0 bases from J, leaving 6 bases between. CDR3 length: 13 amino acids. Germline CDR1 SGHRS, CDR2 YFSETQ. The CDR3 DNA is TGCGCCAGCAGCTTTGCCACCTCCTACGAGCAGTACTTC. It encodes CASSFATSYEQYF.

This clonotype has only a few counts. The chain uses TRBV12-3 or TRBV12-4 and TRBJ2-5; weak D call: TRBD2 (6 bases). V lost 9 bases and J lost 4, with 15 bases in between. The CDR3 contains 13 residues. The CDR3 region is CARASTSSETQYF. CDR3 bases: TGTGCCAGAGCCTCTACTAGCTCAGAGACCCAGTACTTC.

This clonotype was observed a few times. The V gene is TRBV10-3, the J gene TRBJ1-1; TRBD1 might be the D (5 bases). Trimming took off 2 bases at V and 0 bases at J, with 13 bases between the two ends. Germline-derived CDR1 and CDR2 are ENHRY and SYGVKD. The CDR3 extends over 16 amino acids. CDR3 bases: TGTGCCATCAGTGAGCCTCCAGGGAGGGTGAACACTGAAGCTTTCTTT. This codes for CAISEPPGRVNTEAFF.

This clonotype appeared many times. The chain is built from TRBV12-5 and TRBJ2-5; 11 nucleotides align to TRBD1. Germline loops: CDR1 LGHNT, CDR2 FRNRAP. V lost 5 bases to trimming and J lost 4 bases; unmatched junction nucleotides: 15. The CDR3 has 18 amino acids. The CDR3 sequence: CASGLTSSDRGQGETQYF. DNA for the CDR3: TGTGCTAGTGGTCTCACCTCCTCGGACAGGGGGCAGGGAGAGACCCAGTACTTC.

This clonotype was recorded at least ten times. The chain recombines TRBV14 with TRBJ2-7; D tentatively fits TRBD1 or TRBD2 (6 bases each). The length of the CDR3 is 17 residues. Germline V gives CDR1 SGHDN, CDR2 FVKESK. The V gene lost 5 bases and the J gene lost 2 bases, with 22 bases spanning the gap. This CDR3 reads CASSSAQGPRGPYEQYF. The CDR3 nucleotides read TGTGCCAGCAGCTCAGCTCAGGGGCCGCGGGGTCCCTACGAGCAGTACTTC.

The genes are TRBV7-9 and TRBJ2-5; 10 bases are a match to TRBD2. Losses at the gene ends were 5 bases for V and 5 bases for J; bases not matched to a gene: 8. The germline gives CDR1 SEHNR, CDR2 FQNEAQ (reference sequence). The CDR3 extends over 15 amino acids. CDR3 loop: CASSPSLGLAETQYF. CDR3 sequence (DNA): TGTGCCAGCAGCCCCTCGCTGGGACTAGCGGAGACCCAGTACTTC.

The sample holds many counts of this clonotype. The chain links TRBV12-3 or TRBV12-4 to TRBJ1-3; D unresolved. V lost 4 bases and J 5 bases, leaving 9 bases between the germline ends. There are 13 residues in the CDR3. In nucleotides, the CDR3 is TGTGCCAGCAGTTCAGGCAGCAGAAACACCATATATTTT. Its translation is CASSSGSRNTIYF.

The chain carries TRBV6-5 and TRBJ1-2, with 8 bases aligning to TRBD1. Germline V gene data show CDR1 as MNHEY and CDR2 as SVGAGI. The CDR3 is made up of 14 amino acids. With V trimmed by 1 base and J by 8 bases, 6 bases remained unmatched. CDR3 region: CASSYLRTGYGYTF. As DNA, the CDR3 is TGTGCCAGCAGTTACTTGAGGACAGGGTACGGCTACACCTTC.

This clonotype showed up many times. The J gene is TRBJ2-5, the V gene TRBV29-1; perhaps D is TRBD1 or TRBD2 (5 bases each). CDR1 and CDR2 (germline): SQVTM, ANQGSEA. There are 12 residues in the CDR3. Trimming removed 7 bases from V and 0 bases from J, with 9 bases in between. The CDR3, as DNA: TGCAGCGCCACGGGACACCAAGAGACCCAGTACTTC. Translated: CSATGHQETQYF. Complete variable domain (other parts from reference TRBV29-1 and TRBJ2-5): SAVISQKPSRDICQRGTSLTIQCQVDSQVTMMFWYRQQPGQSLTLIATANQGSEATYESGFVIDKFPISRPNLTFSTLTVSNMSPEDSSIYLCSATGHQETQYFGPGTRLLVL.

A few counts support this clonotype. This chain links TRBV20-1 with TRBJ2-7; 7 nucleotides line up with TRBD2. CDR3 length: 13 amino acids. CDR1 DFQATT and CDR2 SNEGSKA come from the germline V gene (reference sequence). J was trimmed by 6 bases and V by 5 bases; bases with no gene match: 10. CDR3 sequence: CSASGTTLGEQYF. The CDR3 coding sequence is TGCAGTGCTTCCGGGACTACACTTGGCGAGCAGTACTTC.